This T cell receptor beta chain was obtained from a study of blood T cell repertoires in COVID-19. At the level of the study: The origin of the acute and convalescent COVID-19 samples was the United States, Italy and Spain. In each case, the material was cDNA or gDNA derived from T cells, B-cell-depleted T cells, or PBMCs.

Per germline, CDR1 SGHKS and CDR2 YYEKEE (reference sequence). V was trimmed by 3 bases and J by 1 base, leaving 11 bases between them. The CDR3 sequence is 15 residues long. TCRdb's table, derived via immunoSEQ multiplex PCR, lists solely in-frame clones and lacks some. The table includes 40,000 to 45,000 clones, roughly 90% detected once. This clone showed up just once. The V call is TRBV5-5, the J call TRBJ2-1; D is perhaps TRBD2 (5 bases). The source of this sequence is a man aged 55 to 70 with active COVID-19. Sequencing was carried out using peripheral blood. CDR3 residues: CASSSDGMSYNEQFF. In DNA form, the CDR3 reads TGTGCCAGCAGCTCGGACGGGATGTCCTACAATGAGCAGTTCTTC.